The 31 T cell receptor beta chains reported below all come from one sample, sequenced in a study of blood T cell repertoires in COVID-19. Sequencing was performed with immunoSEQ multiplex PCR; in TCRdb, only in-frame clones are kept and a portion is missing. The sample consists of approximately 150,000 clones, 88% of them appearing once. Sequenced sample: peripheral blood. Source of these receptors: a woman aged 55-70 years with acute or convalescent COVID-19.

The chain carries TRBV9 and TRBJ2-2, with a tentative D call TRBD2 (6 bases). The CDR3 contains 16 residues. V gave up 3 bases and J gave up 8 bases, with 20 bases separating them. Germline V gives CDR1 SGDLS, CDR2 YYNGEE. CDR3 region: CASSEIRDSRGGELFF. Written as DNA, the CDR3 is TGTGCCAGCAGCGAAATCCGGGACTCAAGGGGTGGGGAGCTGTTTTTT.

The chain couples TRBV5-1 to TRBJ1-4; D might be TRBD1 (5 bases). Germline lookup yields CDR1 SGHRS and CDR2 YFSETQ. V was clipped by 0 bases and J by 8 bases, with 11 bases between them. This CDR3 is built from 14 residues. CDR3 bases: TGCGCCAGCAGCTTGGCCCGGGGGAAGGAAAAACTGTTTTTT. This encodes CASSLARGKEKLFF.

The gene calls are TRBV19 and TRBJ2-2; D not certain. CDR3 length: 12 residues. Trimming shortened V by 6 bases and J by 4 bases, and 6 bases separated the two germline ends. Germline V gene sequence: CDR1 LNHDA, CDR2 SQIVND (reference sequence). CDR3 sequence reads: CASRPGTGELFF. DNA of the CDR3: TGTGCCAGTAGGCCAGGCACCGGGGAGCTGTTTTTT.

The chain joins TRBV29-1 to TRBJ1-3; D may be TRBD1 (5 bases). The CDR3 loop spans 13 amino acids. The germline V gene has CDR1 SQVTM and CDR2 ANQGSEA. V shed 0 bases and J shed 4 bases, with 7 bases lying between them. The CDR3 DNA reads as TGCAGCGTTGAAGATCGGACAGGAAACACCATATATTTT. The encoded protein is CSVEDRTGNTIYF.

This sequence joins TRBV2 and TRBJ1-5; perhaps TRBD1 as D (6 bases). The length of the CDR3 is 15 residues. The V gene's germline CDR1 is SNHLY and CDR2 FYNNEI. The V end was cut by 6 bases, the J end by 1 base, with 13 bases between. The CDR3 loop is CASSRRTESNQPQHF. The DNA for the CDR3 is TGTGCCAGCAGCAGACGGACAGAAAGCAATCAGCCCCAGCATTTT.

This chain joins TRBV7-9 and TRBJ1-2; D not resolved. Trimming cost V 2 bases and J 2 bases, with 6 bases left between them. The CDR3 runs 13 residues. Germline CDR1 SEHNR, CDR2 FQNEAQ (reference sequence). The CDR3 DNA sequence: TGTGCCAGCAGCTTAACGGTGAACTATGGCTACACCTTC. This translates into CASSLTVNYGYTF. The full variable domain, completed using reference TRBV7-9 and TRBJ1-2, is DTGVSQNPRHKITKRGQNVTFRCDPISEHNRLYWYRQTLGQGPEFLTYFQNEAQLEKSRLLSDRFSAERPKGSFSTLEIQRTEQGDSAMYLCASSLTVNYGYTFGSGTRLTVV.

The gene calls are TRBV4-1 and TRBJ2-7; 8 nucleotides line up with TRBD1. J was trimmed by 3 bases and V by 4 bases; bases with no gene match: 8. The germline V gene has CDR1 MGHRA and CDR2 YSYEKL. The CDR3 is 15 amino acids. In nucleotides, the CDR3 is TGCGCCAGCAGCCTCTCCCCGGGACAGGACTACGAGCAGTACTTC. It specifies CASSLSPGQDYEQYF.

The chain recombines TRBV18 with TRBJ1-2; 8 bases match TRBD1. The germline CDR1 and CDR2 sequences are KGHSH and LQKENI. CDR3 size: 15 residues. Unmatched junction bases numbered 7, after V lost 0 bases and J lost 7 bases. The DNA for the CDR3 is TGTGCCAGCTCACCACCAACGGGACAGGCAACTGGCTACACCTTC. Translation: CASSPPTGQATGYTF.

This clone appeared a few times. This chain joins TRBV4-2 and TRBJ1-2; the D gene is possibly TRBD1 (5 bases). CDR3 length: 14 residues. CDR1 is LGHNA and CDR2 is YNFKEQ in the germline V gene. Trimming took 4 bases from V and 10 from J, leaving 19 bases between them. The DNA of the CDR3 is TGTGCCAGCAGCCCAGGGCGCCCTACTATGGACTACACCTTC. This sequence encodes CASSPGRPTMDYTF.

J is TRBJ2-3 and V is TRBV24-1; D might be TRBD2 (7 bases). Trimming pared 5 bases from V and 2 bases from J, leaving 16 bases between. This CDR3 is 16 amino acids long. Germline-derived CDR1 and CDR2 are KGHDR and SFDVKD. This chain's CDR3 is CATSVPGRGLTDTQYF. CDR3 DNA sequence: TGTGCCACCAGTGTTCCCGGGCGGGGGCTCACAGATACGCAGTATTTT.

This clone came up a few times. The CDR3 bases are TGTGCCAGTAGCGGTCGATCCTACGAGCAGTACTTC. It translates to CASSGRSYEQYF. The V and J genes are TRBV19 and TRBJ2-7; D is uncertain. From germline, CDR1 is LNHDA and CDR2 SQIVND (reference sequence). This CDR3 contains 12 residues. With 6 bases removed from V and 1 base from J, the gap between germline ends came to 7 bases.

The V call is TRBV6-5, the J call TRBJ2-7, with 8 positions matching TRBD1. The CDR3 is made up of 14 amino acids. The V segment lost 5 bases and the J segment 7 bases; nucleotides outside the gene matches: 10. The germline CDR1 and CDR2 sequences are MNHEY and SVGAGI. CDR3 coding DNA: TGTGCCAGCAGTCCGCGTTACAGGGGGGATGAGCAGTACTTC. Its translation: CASSPRYRGDEQYF.

The CDR3 loop is CASSVVRSGGETQYF. The CDR3 DNA sequence: TGTGCCAGCAGTGTCGTGCGAAGCGGGGGGGAGACCCAGTACTTC. The rearrangement uses TRBV6-6 and TRBJ2-5, with TRBD2 matching over 9 bases. The germline CDR1 and CDR2 sequences are MNHNY and SVGAGI (reference sequence). The length of the CDR3 is 15 residues. With V trimmed by 5 bases and J by 5 bases, 9 bases remained unmatched.

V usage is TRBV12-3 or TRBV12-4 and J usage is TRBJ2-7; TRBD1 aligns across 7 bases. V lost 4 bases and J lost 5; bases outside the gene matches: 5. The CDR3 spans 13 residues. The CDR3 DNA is TGTGCCAGCAGTTCAAGAACAGGGGACGAGCAGTACTTC. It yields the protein CASSSRTGDEQYF.

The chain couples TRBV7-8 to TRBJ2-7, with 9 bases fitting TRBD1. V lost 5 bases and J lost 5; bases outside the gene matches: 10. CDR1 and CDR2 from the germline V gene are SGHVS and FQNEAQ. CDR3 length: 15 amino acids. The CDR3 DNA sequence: TGTGCCAGCAGCCGCAGGGGACAGGGTCTGGACGAGCAGTACTTC. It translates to CASSRRGQGLDEQYF.

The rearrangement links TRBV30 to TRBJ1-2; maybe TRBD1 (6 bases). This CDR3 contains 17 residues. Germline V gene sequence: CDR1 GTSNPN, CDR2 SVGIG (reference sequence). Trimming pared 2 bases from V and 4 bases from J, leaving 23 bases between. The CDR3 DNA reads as TGTGCCTGGAGTCGGTTACAGGGCCCCCTCGTGGGCTATGGCTACACCTTC. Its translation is CAWSRLQGPLVGYGYTF.

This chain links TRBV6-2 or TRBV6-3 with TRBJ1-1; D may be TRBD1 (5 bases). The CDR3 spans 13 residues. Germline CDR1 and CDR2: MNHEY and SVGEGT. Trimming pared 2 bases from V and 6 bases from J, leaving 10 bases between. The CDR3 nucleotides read TGTGCCAGCAGTTACGGGGGGACCTCTGAAGCTTTCTTT. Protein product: CASSYGGTSEAFF.

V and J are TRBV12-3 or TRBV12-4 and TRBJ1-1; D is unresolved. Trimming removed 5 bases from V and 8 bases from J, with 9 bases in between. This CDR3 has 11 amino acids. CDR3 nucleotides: TGTGCCAGCAGTCTCGAGTTAGAAGCTTTCTTT. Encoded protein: CASSLELEAFF.

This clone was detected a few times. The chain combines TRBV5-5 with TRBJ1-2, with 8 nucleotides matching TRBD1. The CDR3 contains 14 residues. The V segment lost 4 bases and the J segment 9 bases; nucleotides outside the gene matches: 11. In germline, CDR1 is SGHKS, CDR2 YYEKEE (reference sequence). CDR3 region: CASSLEGQGVSYTF. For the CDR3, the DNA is TGTGCCAGCAGCCTTGAAGGACAGGGCGTGAGCTACACCTTC.

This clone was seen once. The CDR3 DNA reads TGTGCCAGCAGTCTTGATTACAGGAGGGGCAGGGGGCCCTATGGCTACACCTTC. Amino acids: CASSLDYRRGRGPYGYTF. This chain joins TRBV6-6 and TRBJ1-2; 8 nucleotides align to TRBD1. CDR3 length: 18 residues. Germline V gene data show CDR1 as MNHNY and CDR2 as SVGAGI (reference sequence). V was clipped by 5 bases and J by 4 bases; unmatched bases: 18.

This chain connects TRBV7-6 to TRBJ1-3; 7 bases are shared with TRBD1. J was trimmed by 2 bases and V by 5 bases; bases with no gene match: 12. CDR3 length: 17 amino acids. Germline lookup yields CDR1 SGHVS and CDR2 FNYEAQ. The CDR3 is CASSRIYTGAAGNTIYF. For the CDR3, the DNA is TGTGCCAGCAGCCGTATATATACAGGGGCGGCTGGAAACACCATATATTTT.

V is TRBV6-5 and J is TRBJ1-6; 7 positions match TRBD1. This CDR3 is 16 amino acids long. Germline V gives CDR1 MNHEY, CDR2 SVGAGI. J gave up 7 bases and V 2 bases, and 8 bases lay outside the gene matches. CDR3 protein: CASSYGQNRGNSPLHF. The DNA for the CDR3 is TGTGCCAGCAGTTACGGGCAAAACAGGGGAAATTCACCCCTCCACTTT.

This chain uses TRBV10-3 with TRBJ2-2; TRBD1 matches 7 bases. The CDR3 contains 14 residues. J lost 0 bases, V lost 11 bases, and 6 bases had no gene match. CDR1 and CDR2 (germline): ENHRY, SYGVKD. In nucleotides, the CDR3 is TGTGCCGCCACCGGGACAGCGAACACCGGGGAGCTGTTTTTT. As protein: CAATGTANTGELFF.

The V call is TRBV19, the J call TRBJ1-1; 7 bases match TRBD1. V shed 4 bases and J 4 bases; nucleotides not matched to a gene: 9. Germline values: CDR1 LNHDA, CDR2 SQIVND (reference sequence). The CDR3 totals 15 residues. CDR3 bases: TGTGCCAGTAGTACCCCGGACAGGTGGGGCACTGAAGCTTTCTTT. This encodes CASSTPDRWGTEAFF.

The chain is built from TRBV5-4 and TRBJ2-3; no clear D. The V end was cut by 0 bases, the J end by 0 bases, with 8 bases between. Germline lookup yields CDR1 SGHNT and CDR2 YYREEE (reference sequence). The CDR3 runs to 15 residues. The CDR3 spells CASSLELTSTDTQYF. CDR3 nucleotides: TGTGCCAGCAGCTTGGAACTTACTAGCACAGATACGCAGTATTTT.

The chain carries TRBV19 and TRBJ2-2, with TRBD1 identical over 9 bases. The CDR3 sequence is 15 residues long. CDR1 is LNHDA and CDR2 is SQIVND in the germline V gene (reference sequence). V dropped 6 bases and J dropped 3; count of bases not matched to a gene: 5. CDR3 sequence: CASRLQGADTGELFF. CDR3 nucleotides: TGTGCCAGTAGACTACAGGGGGCTGACACCGGGGAGCTGTTTTTT.

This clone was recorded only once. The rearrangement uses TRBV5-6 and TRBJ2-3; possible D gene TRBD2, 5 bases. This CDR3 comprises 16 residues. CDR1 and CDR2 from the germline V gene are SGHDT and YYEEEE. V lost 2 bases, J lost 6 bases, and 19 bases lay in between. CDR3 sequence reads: CASSLVGLSGGDTQYF. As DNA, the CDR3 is TGTGCCAGCAGCTTAGTGGGCCTCAGCGGTGGGGATACGCAGTATTTT.

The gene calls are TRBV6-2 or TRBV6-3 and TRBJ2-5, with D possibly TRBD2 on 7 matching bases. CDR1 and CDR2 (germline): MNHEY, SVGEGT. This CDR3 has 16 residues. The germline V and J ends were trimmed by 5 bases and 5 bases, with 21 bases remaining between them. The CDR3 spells CASSRWGLGGLETQYF. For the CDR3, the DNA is TGTGCCAGCAGTCGGTGGGGGCTGGGGGGGCTGGAGACCCAGTACTTC.

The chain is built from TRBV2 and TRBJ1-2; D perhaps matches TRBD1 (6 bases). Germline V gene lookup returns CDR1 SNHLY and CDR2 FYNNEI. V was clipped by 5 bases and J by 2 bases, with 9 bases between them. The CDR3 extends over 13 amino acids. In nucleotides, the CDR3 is TGTGCCAGCAGTTCCAGGGGAAACTATGGCTACACCTTC. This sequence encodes CASSSRGNYGYTF.

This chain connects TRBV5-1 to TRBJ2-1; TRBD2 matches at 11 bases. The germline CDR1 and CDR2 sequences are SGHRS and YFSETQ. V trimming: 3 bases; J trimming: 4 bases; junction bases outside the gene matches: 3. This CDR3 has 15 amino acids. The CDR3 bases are TGCGCCAGCAGCTCGACTAGCGGGGTTTACAATGAGCAGTTCTTC. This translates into CASSSTSGVYNEQFF.

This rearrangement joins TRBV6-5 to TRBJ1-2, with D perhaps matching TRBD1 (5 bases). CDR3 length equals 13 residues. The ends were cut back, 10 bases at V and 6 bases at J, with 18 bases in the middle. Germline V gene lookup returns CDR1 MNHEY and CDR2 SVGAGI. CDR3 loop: CATSGPPRDGYTF. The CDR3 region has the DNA TGTGCCACCTCAGGGCCCCCTCGGGATGGCTACACCTTC.